The sequence of this TCR beta chain was determined in a study of blood T cell repertoires in COVID-19. Enrolment of Seattle patients took place during active infection, and they were followed longitudinally. Method: immunoSEQ multiplex PCR; TCRdb's copy keeps in-frame clones and lacks some. This sample yields about 160,000 clones, of which approximately 81% are seen a single time; under 7% belongs to the top ten. The receptor comes from a woman between 50 and 59 years old with COVID-19, enrolled during active disease. Sequencing was done on a sample of peripheral blood.

The CDR3, as DNA: TGCGCCAGCAGCCAAGAGGGACAGAAAGAGACCCAGTACTTC. Protein product: CASSQEGQKETQYF. This rearrangement joins TRBV4-1 to TRBJ2-5; TRBD1 matches 7 bases. CDR3 length: 14 residues. The germline V gene encodes CDR1 MGHRA and CDR2 YSYEKL. Trimming took 0 bases from V and 3 from J; bases not matched to a gene: 1.